Listed below are T cell receptor beta chains from one sample, sequenced in a study of cytomegalovirus exposure and HLA in healthy donors. The assay was immunoSEQ multiplex PCR, and TCRdb's table has in-frame clones only and misses some. The sample carries more than 100,000 clones, approximately 71% recorded once. The sample comprised PBMCs. Every receptor here comes from a woman aged 60-75 years in good health and CMV-seronegative. Each CDR3 is given with its conserved first and last residue. Each record gives: V gene, clone size, J gene, D gene, CDR3 protein, CDR3 DNA. The D gene is left open where the match is weak. Clone size appears in some rows only: once, few, many, or a class for an expanded clone.

>TRBV11-2|-|TRBJ2-4|TRBD2
CASSFLGGLADLAKNIQYF
TGTGCCAGCAGCTTTCTCGGGGGACTAGCTGACCTAGCCAAAAACATTCAGTACTTC
>TRBV7-6|few|TRBJ1-4|-
CASSPRGGDNEKLFF
TGTGCCAGCAGCCCCCGGGGGGGGGATAATGAAAAACTGTTTTTT
>TRBV5-1|-|TRBJ2-7|TRBD1
CASSSGTVNYEQYF
TGCGCCAGCAGCTCGGGGACAGTAAACTACGAGCAGTACTTC
>TRBV29-1|few|TRBJ2-7|TRBD2
CSVESPGLAGYEQYF
TGCAGCGTTGAATCACCGGGACTAGCGGGATACGAGCAGTACTTC
>TRBV6-5|-|TRBJ1-2|TRBD1
CASSPTGAAVYGYTF
TGTGCCAGCAGCCCGACAGGGGCGGCGGTCTATGGCTACACCTTC
>TRBV7-3|few|TRBJ2-2|-
CASSQGGRNTGELFF
TGTGCCAGCAGCCAAGGGGGACGAAACACCGGGGAGCTGTTTTTT
>TRBV19|once|TRBJ1-3|-
CASSISNPGNTIYF
TGTGCCAGTAGTATAAGCAACCCTGGAAACACCATATATTTT
>TRBV7-3|once|TRBJ1-1|TRBD1
CASSSSQGRNTEAFF
TGTGCCAGCAGCTCCTCACAGGGGAGGAACACTGAAGCTTTCTTT
>TRBV29-1|once|TRBJ1-3|TRBD1
CSVVTGTGAGNTIYF
TGCAGCGTTGTGACAGGGACAGGTGCAGGAAACACCATATATTTT
>TRBV27|-|TRBJ2-7|-
CASSLVSSYEQYF
TGTGCCAGCAGTTTAGTCAGCTCCTACGAGCAGTACTTC
>TRBV27|-|TRBJ2-7|TRBD1
CASSPGTVDYEQYF
TGTGCCAGCAGCCCCGGGACAGTCGACTACGAGCAGTACTTC
>TRBV28|-|TRBJ1-2|TRBD1
CASMDRDYGYTF
TGTGCCAGCATGGACAGGGACTATGGCTACACCTTC
>TRBV5-1|-|TRBJ1-6|-
CASSLGARDSPLHF
TGCGCCAGCAGCCTTGGGGCCCGGGATTCACCCCTCCACTTT
>TRBV28|-|TRBJ1-2|-
CASSFQGPYGYTF
TGTGCCAGCAGTTTTCAGGGTCCCTATGGCTACACCTTC
>TRBV14|few|TRBJ1-1|TRBD1
CASSQPSTGITEAFF
TGTGCCAGCAGCCAACCCTCGACAGGGATAACTGAAGCTTTCTTT
>TRBV13|-|TRBJ2-7|-
CASSPAAGPYEQYF
TGTGCCAGCAGCCCCGCGGCAGGGCCCTACGAGCAGTACTTC
>TRBV11-2|-|TRBJ1-1|-
CASSLDSRVTEAFF
TGTGCCAGCAGCTTAGATTCGAGGGTCACTGAAGCTTTCTTT
>TRBV19|-|TRBJ1-4|TRBD1
CASSGSGTGHEKLFF
TGTGCCAGTAGTGGATCCGGGACAGGACATGAAAAACTGTTTTTT
>TRBV6-6|once|TRBJ1-1|-
CASTMGLNTEAFF
TGTGCCAGCACTATGGGCCTTAACACTGAAGCTTTCTTT
>TRBV30|-|TRBJ1-5|-
CAWGAGQPQHF
TGTGCTTGGGGGGCTGGGCAGCCCCAGCATTTT